The sequence of this TCR beta chain was determined in a study of shared clonotypes between healthy human individuals. Across the study: Three plates were used per donor for CD4 naive, three for CD4 memory, two for CD8 naive and one for CD8 memory.

The data were produced by immunoSEQ multiplex PCR, yet TCRdb's version contains in-frame clones alone and is incomplete. Seen here are over 2 million clones, approximately 94% observed once, and the top ten hold 0.9% to 1.4%. The CDR3 consists of 15 residues. Germline CDR1 is SGHAT and CDR2 is FQNNGV. The V end lost 4 bases, the J end lost 4 bases, and 17 bases lay between the germline ends. Study-level points and caveats: Among a few donors, approximately 5% of naive CD4 clonotypes were found in common. Generally, naive subsets (rather than memory subsets) showed larger estimated richness.

Terminally differentiated effector memory CD45RA+ cells were excluded from the naive CD8 cells, which were CD45RO-negative and positively selected for CCR7. The donors were all Caucasian adults (living in Nashville, Tennessee). Note on this clone: Antigen: not known.

This chain links TRBV11-2 with TRBJ2-7; a weak D match, TRBD1 (6 bases). Sequencing input: naive CD8+ T cells sorted from blood. The sequence derives from a man aged 18 to 29 in good health. CDR3 nucleotides: TGTGCCAGCAGCTCAACCACAGGGCCATCGTACGAGCAGTACTTC. Its translation is CASSSTTGPSYEQYF.